The rows below give T cell receptor beta chains drawn from one sample of a study of cytomegalovirus exposure and HLA in healthy donors. Sequenced by immunoSEQ multiplex PCR; TCRdb stores in-frame clones only, minus some. The data hold fewer than 200,000 clones, with approximately 80% observed a single time. Sequenced material: PBMCs. All receptors derive from a woman aged 50 to 65 in good health and CMV-seropositive. Both conserved end residues are part of each CDR3. D genes are given only for firm matches. Where a row states a size, it is once, few, many or the class of an expanded clone; other rows omit it.

V gene	clone size	D gene	J gene	CDR3 DNA	CDR3 protein
TRBV28	NA	NA	TRBJ1-2	TGTGCCAGCAGTTCCACACCCAACGGCTACACCTTC	CASSSTPNGYTF
TRBV14	few	NA	TRBJ1-5	TGTGCCAGCAGCCGGGGGGGCAATCAGCCCCAGCATTTT	CASSRGGNQPQHF
TRBV7-9	NA	NA	TRBJ2-7	TGTGCCAGCAGCTTAGATGGGGCGGCCTACGAGCAGTACTTC	CASSLDGAAYEQYF
TRBV7-2	NA	TRBD1	TRBJ1-1	TGTGCCAGCAGCACTCGGACAGGGGAGCTTACTAGGGCTTTCTTT	CASSTRTGELTRAFF
TRBV6-1	NA	NA	TRBJ1-1	TGTGCCAGCAGTGGAAGCCATATACTTGAAGCTTTCTTT	CASSGSHILEAFF
TRBV7-3	NA	NA	TRBJ1-1	TGTGCCAGCAGCTTAAGTACAGGCACTGAAGCTTTCTTT	CASSLSTGTEAFF
TRBV11-3	NA	TRBD2	TRBJ2-3	TGTGCCAGCAGCTTACACAGCGGGGGGATCACAGATACGCAGTATTTT	CASSLHSGGITDTQYF
TRBV5-1	NA	NA	TRBJ2-3	TGCGCCAGCACCCCGGGTCGTAGCGACGCAGATACGCAGTATTTT	CASTPGRSDADTQYF
TRBV7-2	NA	NA	TRBJ2-7	TGTGCCAGCAGCTCACGGGGAGGGGGCTACGAGCAGTACTTC	CASSSRGGGYEQYF
TRBV10-3	NA	NA	TRBJ1-5	TGTGCCATCAGTGAGGGACAGATAAATCAGCCCCAGCATTTT	CAISEGQINQPQHF
TRBV27	few	TRBD1	TRBJ2-2	TGTGCCAGCAGAAAAACAGGGGGCGACACCGGGGAGCTGTTTTTT	CASRKTGGDTGELFF
TRBV2	NA	TRBD2	TRBJ2-5	TGTGCCAGCAGGCCACCGGACGTACTAGCGGGAGTGGAAGAGACCCAGTACTTC	CASRPPDVLAGVEETQYF
TRBV7-9	NA	NA	TRBJ2-2	TGTGCCAGCAGCCACCTAAACACCGGGGAGCTGTTTTTT	CASSHLNTGELFF
TRBV13	NA	NA	TRBJ1-6	TGTGCCAGCAGCTTACGGGATTCACCCCTCCACTTT	CASSLRDSPLHF
TRBV28	NA	NA	TRBJ2-7	TGTGCCAGCAGGGGGACGGGCAGGGGCTACGAGCAGTACTTC	CASRGTGRGYEQYF
TRBV9	NA	NA	TRBJ1-1	TGTGCCAGCAGCGCGGACAGGAACACTGAAGCTTTCTTT	CASSADRNTEAFF
TRBV7-8	NA	TRBD1	TRBJ1-3	TGTGCCAGCAGCCCCAGGGGGCGGGGTGGAAACACCATATATTTT	CASSPRGRGGNTIYF
TRBV4-3	NA	TRBD1	TRBJ1-1	TGCGCCAGCAGCCACCCTAGGGGAACAGGGGACACTGAAGCTTTCTTT	CASSHPRGTGDTEAFF
TRBV5-8	few	TRBD2	TRBJ2-3	TGTGCCAGCAGCCGGACTAGCGGAACGCTCACAGATACGCAGTATTTT	CASSRTSGTLTDTQYF
TRBV5-1	NA	NA	TRBJ1-3	TGCGCCAGCAGCTTGGTGGCCGGAAACACCATATATTTT	CASSLVAGNTIYF
TRBV4-2	NA	NA	TRBJ2-1	TGTGCCAGCAGCCAGAGGTACAATGAGCAGTTCTTC	CASSQRYNEQFF
TRBV5-4	NA	TRBD1	TRBJ1-6	TGTGCCAGCAGCCGACAGGGGGTTGGCTCACCCCTCCACTTT	CASSRQGVGSPLHF
TRBV9	NA	TRBD1	TRBJ1-5	TGTGCCAGCAGCCCCCGGACAGGGTTGGGCAATCAGCCCCAGCATTTT	CASSPRTGLGNQPQHF
TRBV11-2	NA	TRBD1	TRBJ1-2	TGTGCCAGCACCCACATTTGGACAGGCGACTATGGCTACACCTTC	CASTHIWTGDYGYTF
TRBV5-4	NA	TRBD2	TRBJ2-1	TGTGCCAGCAGCGCAGCGGGGGGGAGACCCTACAATGAGCAGTTCTTC	CASSAAGGRPYNEQFF
TRBV19	NA	TRBD1	TRBJ1-1	TGTGCCAGTAGTAAGACAAACAGGGGAAACACTGAAGCTTTCTTT	CASSKTNRGNTEAFF
TRBV7-2	NA	NA	TRBJ2-5	TGTGCCAGCAGCACACAGGGCCCCCAGTACTTC	CASSTQGPQYF
TRBV10-3	few	TRBD1	TRBJ1-2	TGTGCCATCAGTTCCGGGACAGGGGTGTCCTATGGCTACACCTTC	CAISSGTGVSYGYTF
TRBV7-3	NA	TRBD1	TRBJ2-2	TGTGCCAGCAGCTTATTCTCGACAGGGGGGTACACCGGGGAGCTGTTTTTT	CASSLFSTGGYTGELFF
TRBV7-2	NA	NA	TRBJ2-7	TGTGCCAGCAGCTTAGCGAGACAAAGCTACGAGCAGTACTTC	CASSLARQSYEQYF
TRBV12-2	once	NA	TRBJ2-5	TGTGCAAGTCGCTTAGTTTGGCAAACGCAAGAGACCCAGTACTTC	CASRLVWQTQETQYF
TRBV29-1	NA	NA	TRBJ1-4	TGCAGCGTGAGAGTCGGGGATGAAAAACTGTTTTTT	CSVRVGDEKLFF
TRBV7-3	NA	TRBD2	TRBJ2-3	TGTGCCAGCAGCCAAGGACTAGCGGGGGGGCCGGGCACAGATACGCAGTATTTT	CASSQGLAGGPGTDTQYF
TRBV7-3	NA	TRBD1	TRBJ2-6	TGTGCCAGCGGCTTAAACAGGGGGGCTGGGGCCAACGTCCTGACTTTC	CASGLNRGAGANVLTF
TRBV10-3	NA	TRBD1	TRBJ1-6	TGTGCCATCAGTGGACAGGGGGCGGATACACCCCTCCACTTT	CAISGQGADTPLHF
TRBV4-2	NA	NA	TRBJ2-2	TGTGCCAGCAGCCAAGACAGGGGATCCGGGGAGCTGTTTTTT	CASSQDRGSGELFF
TRBV21-1	NA	NA	TRBJ1-5	TGTGCCAGCAGCACGAGCGGGGATCAGCCCCAGCATTTT	CASSTSGDQPQHF
TRBV2	NA	TRBD2	TRBJ2-3	TGTGCCAGCATGGAGGGACTAGCGGGAGGGCGCGGCACAGATACGCAGTATTTT	CASMEGLAGGRGTDTQYF
TRBV7-2	NA	TRBD1	TRBJ1-5	TGTGCCAGCAGTCCACAGGGGGATCAGCCCCAGCATTTT	CASSPQGDQPQHF
TRBV28	NA	TRBD1	TRBJ2-7	TGTGCCAGCAGTTTTTGGGACAGCCATCAGTACTTC	CASSFWDSHQYF
TRBV27	few	TRBD2	TRBJ2-1	TGTGCCAGCAGTGAGGGACTAGCGACAAACTATGAGCAGTTCTTC	CASSEGLATNYEQFF
TRBV20-1	NA	NA	TRBJ1-1	TGCAGTGCTACCCGGAACACTGAAGCTTTCTTT	CSATRNTEAFF
TRBV2	NA	TRBD1	TRBJ1-2	TGTGCCAGCAGTACCCTAAGGACAGGGGACGTCCGTGGCTACACCTTC	CASSTLRTGDVRGYTF